This paragraph covers one T cell receptor (beta chain) sequence. The record originates from a study of blood T cell repertoires in COVID-19. Study context: The United States, Italy and Spain were the sources of the acute and convalescent COVID-19 samples.

Produced via immunoSEQ multiplex PCR; TCRdb's table is partial and in-frame only. Of 150,000 or so clones listed, roughly 89% are singletons. Trimming took 0 bases from V and 6 from J, leaving 17 bases between them. Germline V lookup: CDR1 MGHRA, CDR2 YSYEKL. The length of the CDR3 is 17 residues. The specimen sequenced was peripheral blood. The source of this sequence is a man in his sixties with active or convalescent COVID-19. The rearrangement uses TRBV4-1 and TRBJ1-4; possibly TRBD1 for D (6 bases). The CDR3, as DNA: TGCGCCAGCAGCCAAGAGTGGGGAGGGGGGTCGGATGAAAAACTGTTTTTT. Its protein is CASSQEWGGGSDEKLFF.